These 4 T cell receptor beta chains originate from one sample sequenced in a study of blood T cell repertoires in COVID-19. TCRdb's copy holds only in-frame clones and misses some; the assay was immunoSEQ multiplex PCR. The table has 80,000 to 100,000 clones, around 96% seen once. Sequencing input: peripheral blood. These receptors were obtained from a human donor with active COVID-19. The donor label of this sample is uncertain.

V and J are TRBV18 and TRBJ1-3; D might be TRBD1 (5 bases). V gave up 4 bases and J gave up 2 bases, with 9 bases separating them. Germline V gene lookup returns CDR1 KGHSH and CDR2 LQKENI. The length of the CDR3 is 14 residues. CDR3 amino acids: CASSQGKTGNTIYF. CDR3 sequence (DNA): TGTGCCAGCTCACAGGGGAAAACTGGAAACACCATATATTTT.

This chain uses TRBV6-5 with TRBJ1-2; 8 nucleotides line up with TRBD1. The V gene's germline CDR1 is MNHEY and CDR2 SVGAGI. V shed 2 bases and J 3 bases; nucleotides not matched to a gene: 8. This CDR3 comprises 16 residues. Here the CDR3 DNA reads TGTGCCAGCAGTTACGGGCGGACAGGGCTAGACTATGGCTACACCTTC. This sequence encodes CASSYGRTGLDYGYTF.

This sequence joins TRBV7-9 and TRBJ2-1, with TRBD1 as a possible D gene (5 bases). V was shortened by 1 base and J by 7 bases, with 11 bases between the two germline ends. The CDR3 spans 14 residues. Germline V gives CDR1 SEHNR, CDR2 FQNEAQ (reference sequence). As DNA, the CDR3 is TGTGCCAGCAGCTTAGGTGTCCAGGGAAATGAGCAGTTCTTC. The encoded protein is CASSLGVQGNEQFF.

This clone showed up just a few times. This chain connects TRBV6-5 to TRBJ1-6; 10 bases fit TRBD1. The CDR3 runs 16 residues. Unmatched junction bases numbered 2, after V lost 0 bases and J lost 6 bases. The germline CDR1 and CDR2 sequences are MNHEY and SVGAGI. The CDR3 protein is CASSYSGTGVNSPLHF. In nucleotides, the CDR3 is TGTGCCAGCAGTTACTCGGGGACAGGGGTTAATTCACCCCTCCACTTT.